This TCR beta chain comes out of a study of T cells in Graves' hyperthyroidism and ophthalmopathy. Study details: Peripheral blood collection took place at initial diagnosis, before any treatment.

Study-level points and caveats: Ophthalmopathy cases were set apart from stable hyperthyroidism by a 13 V-J model. Expanded thyroid clonotypes (above 0.001) were mostly also found in blood.

Many counts were recorded for this clonotype. Its matching antigen is unknown. Researchers amplified the TCR beta CDR3 regions from RNA transcripts. First-round RT-PCR of the TCR CDR3 relied on the HTBI primer set. TCRdb reanalysed the multiplex PCR reads using MiXCR and keeps one entry per CDR3 protein. The sample yields 340,000 or so distinct CDR3 sequences, 21% seen once. V shed 6 bases and J shed 4 bases, with 18 bases lying between them. Germline V lookup: CDR1 DFQATT, CDR2 SNEGSKA (reference sequence). This CDR3 contains 14 residues. This sequence joins TRBV20-1 and TRBJ2-5, with D possibly being TRBD1 (6 bases). The sample taken for sequencing was blood. The clonotype was recovered from a woman between 50 and 59 years old with Graves' hyperthyroidism. The CDR3 DNA sequence: TGCAGTGCACAGAAGGGGCAGGGGCGAGAGACCCAGTACTTC. The encoded protein is CSAQKGQGRETQYF.